This T cell receptor beta chain emerged from a study of blood T cell repertoires in COVID-19. Trimming shortened V by 2 bases and J by 7 bases, and 12 bases separated the two germline ends. CDR3 length: 15 amino acids. The germline V gene encodes CDR1 MNHEY and CDR2 SMNVEV (reference sequence). How the authors handled the data: Amplification of reference gene primers provided the estimated nucleated cell counts. Sequencing was performed with immunoSEQ multiplex PCR; in TCRdb, only in-frame clones are kept and a portion is missing. V and J calls and clone size are as listed in that table; D and trimming were resolved from the DNA. The top ten clones hold roughly 13% of a sample with nearly 15,000 clones, over 70% of them seen once.

Sequenced material: peripheral blood. J is TRBJ1-6 and V is TRBV27; a possible D gene is TRBD1 (6 bases). The source of this sequence is a man aged 60 to 69 with acute or convalescent COVID-19. Written as DNA, the CDR3 is TGTGCCAGCAGTTTAATTACAGGGAAGAATTCACCCCTCCACTTT. Amino acids: CASSLITGKNSPLHF.